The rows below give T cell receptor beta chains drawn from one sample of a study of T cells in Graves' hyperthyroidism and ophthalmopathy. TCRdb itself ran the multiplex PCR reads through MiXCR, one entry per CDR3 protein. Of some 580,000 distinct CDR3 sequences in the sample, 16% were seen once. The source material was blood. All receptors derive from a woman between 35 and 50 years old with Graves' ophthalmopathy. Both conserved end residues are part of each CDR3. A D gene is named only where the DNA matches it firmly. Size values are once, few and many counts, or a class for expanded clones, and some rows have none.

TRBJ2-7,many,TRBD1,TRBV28,TGTGCCAGCAGTTCTCCGGACAGGGGCGTCGACGAGCAGTACTTC,CASSSPDRGVDEQYF
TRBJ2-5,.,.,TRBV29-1,TGCAGCGTTATCAGGGGGGGGACCCAGTACTTC,CSVIRGGTQYF
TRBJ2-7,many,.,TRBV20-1,TGCAGTGCTAGAGAGCTCCCGGGAGAGCAGTACTTC,CSARELPGEQYF
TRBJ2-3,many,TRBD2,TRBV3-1,TGTGCCAGCAGCCAAAGAGCGGGGGGGTCTGAAGATACGCAGTATTTT,CASSQRAGGSEDTQYF
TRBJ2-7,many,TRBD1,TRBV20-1,TGCAGTGCAAGCCCGGGACAGGGGTCATTCGACGAGCAGTACTTC,CSASPGQGSFDEQYF
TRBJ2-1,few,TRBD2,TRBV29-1,TGCAGCGTCTTGGGACTAGCGGAAGAGAGCTCCTACAATGAGCAGTTCTTC,CSVLGLAEESSYNEQFF
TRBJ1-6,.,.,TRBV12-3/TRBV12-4,TGTGCCAGCAGTTTCCAGGGCGATAATTCACCCCTCCACTTT,CASSFQGDNSPLHF
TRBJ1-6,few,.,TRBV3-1,TGTGCCAGCGCGCAGAGAGAGGACTCACCCCTCCACTTT,CASAQREDSPLHF
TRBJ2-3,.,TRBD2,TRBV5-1,TGCGCCAGCAGCCCCCATGCGCTCGGATTCCGACTAGCTGACACAGATACGCAGTATTTT,CASSPHALGFRLADTDTQYF
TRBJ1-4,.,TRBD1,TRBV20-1,TGCAGTGCCGTCCAGGGGGTAACTAATGAAAAACTGTTTTTT,CSAVQGVTNEKLFF
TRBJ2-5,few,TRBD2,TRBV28,TGTGCCAGCAGTTTAGGGAGCGGGGCTACACAAGAGACCCAGTACTTC,CASSLGSGATQETQYF
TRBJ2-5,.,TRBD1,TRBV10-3,TGTGCCATCAGTGGGCAAGACAGGGTTTTAGAGACCCAGTACTTC,CAISGQDRVLETQYF
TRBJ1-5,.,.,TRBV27,TGTGCCAGCAGTTTGCCTCGGGGGACGGGCACCACGAGAATACAGCCCCAGCATTTT,CASSLPRGTGTTRIQPQHF
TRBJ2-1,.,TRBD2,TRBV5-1,TGCGCCAGCAGCTTGTACGCAGCGGGAAGCTCCTACAATGAGCAGTTCTTC,CASSLYAAGSSYNEQFF
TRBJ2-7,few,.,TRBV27,TGTGCCAGCAGTTTAGGAGGGGGAGTTGCTTACGAGCAGTACTTC,CASSLGGGVAYEQYF
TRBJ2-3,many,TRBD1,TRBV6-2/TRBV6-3,TGTGCCAGCAGTCGGATGGGACAGCGAACTAAATCAAGCACAGATACGCAGTATTTT,CASSRMGQRTKSSTDTQYF
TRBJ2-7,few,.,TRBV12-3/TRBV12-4,TGTGCCAGCAGTCAAGGGGGGGAAGTGTCCTACGAGCAGTACTTC,CASSQGGEVSYEQYF
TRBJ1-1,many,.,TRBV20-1,TGCAGTGTATTAACAGTCTCAAACACTGAAGCTTTCTTT,CSVLTVSNTEAFF
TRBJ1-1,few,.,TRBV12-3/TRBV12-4,TGTGCCAGCATTGAGGCCGACGATCTCGAAGCTTTCTTT,CASIEADDLEAFF
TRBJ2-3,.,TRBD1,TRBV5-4,TGTGCCTGCAGCATAGGGACAGGCACAGATACGCAGTATTTT,CACSIGTGTDTQYF
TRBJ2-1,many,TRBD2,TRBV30,TGTGCCTGGAGGGGCCCTTTGCGCGGGAGCTACAATGAGCAGTTCTTC,CAWRGPLRGSYNEQFF
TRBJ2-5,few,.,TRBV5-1,TGCGCCAGCAGCACTACTACGGAGACCCAGTACTTC,CASSTTTETQYF
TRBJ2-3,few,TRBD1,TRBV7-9,TGTGCCAGCAGCTTCCCCGTAACAGGGGGCGGGGATACGCAGTATTTT,CASSFPVTGGGDTQYF
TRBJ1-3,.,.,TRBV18,TGTGCCAGCTCACCAAGGATCAGTTCTGGAAACACCATATATTTT,CASSPRISSGNTIYF
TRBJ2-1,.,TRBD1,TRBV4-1,TGCGCCAGCAGCCAAAACCGGGACAGCCACAATGAGCGGTTCTTC,CASSQNRDSHNERFF
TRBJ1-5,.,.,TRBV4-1,TGCGCCAGCAGCCAGAGGAGGAATCAGCCCCAGCATTTT,CASSQRRNQPQHF
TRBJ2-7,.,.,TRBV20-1,TGCAGTGCTAGAGAAACCGGAGGCGGGTACGAGCAGTACTTC,CSARETGGGYEQYF
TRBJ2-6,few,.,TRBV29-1,TGCAGCGTTATGGCCTCTGGGGCCAACGTCCTGACTTTC,CSVMASGANVLTF
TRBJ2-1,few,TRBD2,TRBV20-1,TGCAGTGCTAGCTTACTAGCGGGAGCAGGCAATGAGCAGTTCTTC,CSASLLAGAGNEQFF
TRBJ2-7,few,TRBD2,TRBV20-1,TGCAGTGCTAGCGACCTAGCGGCCCCCTCCTACGAGCAGTACTTC,CSASDLAAPSYEQYF
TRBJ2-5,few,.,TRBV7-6,TGTGCCAGCAGCGGCCCTTACAGGGATTCCAAGGAGACCCAGTACTTC,CASSGPYRDSKETQYF
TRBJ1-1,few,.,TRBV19,TGTGCCAGTAGGGTCAGGGAATTTAACACTGAAGCTTTCTTT,CASRVREFNTEAFF
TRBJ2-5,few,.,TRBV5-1,TGCGCCAGCAGCGGGGGTGAGGAGGGGGAGACCCAGTACTTC,CASSGGEEGETQYF
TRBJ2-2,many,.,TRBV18,TGTGCCAGCTCACCTCGGTTCCTCGGGGAGCTGTTTTTT,CASSPRFLGELFF
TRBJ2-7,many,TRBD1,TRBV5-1,TGCGCCAGCAGCTTCGACAGGGGGGGCGACGAGCAGTACTTC,CASSFDRGGDEQYF
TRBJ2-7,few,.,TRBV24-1,TGTGCCACCAGTGGAGAGGGTTACGAGCAGTACTTC,CATSGEGYEQYF
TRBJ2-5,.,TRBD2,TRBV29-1,TGCAGCGGGACGGCTAGCGGGGTGGAGACCCAGTACTTC,CSGTASGVETQYF
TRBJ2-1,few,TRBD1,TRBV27,TGTGCCAGCAGTTTCGGACAGGTTGGTGAGCAGTTCTTC,CASSFGQVGEQFF
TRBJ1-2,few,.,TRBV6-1,TGTGCCAGCAGTCCTCCATTAGACACGGGGTTCGGCTACACCTTC,CASSPPLDTGFGYTF
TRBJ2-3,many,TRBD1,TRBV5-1,TGCGCCAGCAGCGGACAGGGCAACACAGATACGCAGTATTTT,CASSGQGNTDTQYF
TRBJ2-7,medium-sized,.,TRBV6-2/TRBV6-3,TGTGCCAGCAGTTACGGTGGGGACGGGTCCTACGAGCAGTACTTC,CASSYGGDGSYEQYF
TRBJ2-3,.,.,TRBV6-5,TGTGCCAGCAGTTACTCTGAAGGTGCAGATACGCAGTATTTT,CASSYSEGADTQYF
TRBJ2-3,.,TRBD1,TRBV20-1,TGCAGTGCCTCTACAGGGGCGACAGATACGCAGTATTTT,CSASTGATDTQYF
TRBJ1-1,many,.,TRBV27,TGTGCCAGCAGTTTATCGGCCGACAGAAGCACTGAAGCTTTCTTT,CASSLSADRSTEAFF
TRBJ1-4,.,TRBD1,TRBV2,TGTGCCAGCAGTCGACAGGGGGCGCGGAATGAAAAACTGTTTTTT,CASSRQGARNEKLFF
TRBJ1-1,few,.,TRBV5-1,TGCGCCAGCAGCAGGGGGGTGGACACTGAAGCTTTCTTT,CASSRGVDTEAFF
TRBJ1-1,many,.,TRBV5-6,TGTGCCAGCAGCTCCCCTACCTGGCCCTCCGGAGCTTTCTTT,CASSSPTWPSGAFF
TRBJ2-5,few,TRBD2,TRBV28,TGTGCCAGCAACCTAGCGGGAGGAATAGAGACCCAGTACTTC,CASNLAGGIETQYF
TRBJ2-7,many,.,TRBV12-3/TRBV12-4,TGTGCCAGCAGTCGACACCCCTACGAGCAGTACTTC,CASSRHPYEQYF
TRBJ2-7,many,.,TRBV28,TGTGCCAGCATTTCACGAGTTACCTACGAGCAGTACTTC,CASISRVTYEQYF
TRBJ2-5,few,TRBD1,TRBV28,TGTGCCAGCAGCACTGGACAGGGGAGGAGTGAGACCCAGTACTTC,CASSTGQGRSETQYF
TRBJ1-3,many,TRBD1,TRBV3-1,TGTGCCAGCAGCCAGGGACAGGGCTCTGGAAACACCATATATTTT,CASSQGQGSGNTIYF
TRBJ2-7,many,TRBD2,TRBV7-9,TGTGCCAGCAGCTCTAGCGGGATCTACGAGCAGTACTTC,CASSSSGIYEQYF
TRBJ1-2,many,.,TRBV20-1,TGCAGTGCGGGGTCGGCAGGGTCGAGTGGCTACACCTTC,CSAGSAGSSGYTF
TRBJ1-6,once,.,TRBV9,TGTGCCAGCAGCCCGTCATGGGTTAATTCACCCCTCCACTTT,CASSPSWVNSPLHF
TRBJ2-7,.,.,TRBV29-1,TGCAGCGTTGATCCCGGGAACGACGAGCAGTACTTC,CSVDPGNDEQYF
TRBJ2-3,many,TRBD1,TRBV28,TGTGCCAGCAGCTGGGACAGAGCTCTAGCTAGCACAGATACGCAGTATTTT,CASSWDRALASTDTQYF
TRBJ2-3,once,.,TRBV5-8,TGTGCCAGCAGCTACTATCGGGGAGACTCTAGCACAGATACGCAGTATTTT,CASSYYRGDSSTDTQYF
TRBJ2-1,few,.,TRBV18,TGTGCCAGCTCCCGCCGCGGGGGCCTCGCCAATGAGCAGTTCTTC,CASSRRGGLANEQFF
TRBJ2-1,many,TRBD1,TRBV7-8,TGTGCCAGCAGATCCAGCGGGACAGGGACTCCCTCAAACAATGAGCAGTTCTTC,CASRSSGTGTPSNNEQFF